The rows below give T cell receptor beta chains drawn from one sample of a study of blood T cell repertoires in COVID-19. Measured with immunoSEQ multiplex PCR; TCRdb has only the in-frame clones, and not every one. Among roughly 220,000 clones listed, approximately 80% were seen once. The sequenced sample was peripheral blood. These receptors all stem from a woman between 40 and 55 years old who had recovered from COVID-19. The CDR3 runs from the conserved cysteine through the conserved F or W. A D gene is named only where the DNA matches it firmly.

J	V	D	DNA	CDR3
TRBJ1-1	TRBV4-1	TRBD1	TGCGCCAGCAGCCCTCTTGGACAGGGGCCTTCGGTGAACACTGAAGCTTTCTTT	CASSPLGQGPSVNTEAFF
TRBJ1-2	TRBV12-3/TRBV12-4	.	TGTGCCAGCAGTTTAACGGGGTCGCGAGGCTACACCTTC	CASSLTGSRGYTF
TRBJ1-2	TRBV12-3/TRBV12-4	.	TGTGCCAGCGGCTGGGCGAATGGCTACACCTTC	CASGWANGYTF
TRBJ1-6	TRBV18	.	TGTGCCAGCTCCCAGACGGGAATACAGTCACCCCTCCACTTT	CASSQTGIQSPLHF
TRBJ1-2	TRBV29-1	TRBD1	TGCAGCGTTGAGGAGACAGGGGGCATTTTCTACACCTTC	CSVEETGGIFYTF
TRBJ2-1	TRBV6-4	.	TGTGCCAGCAGTGAATATTCTAGCTCTGAGCAGTTCTTC	CASSEYSSSEQFF
TRBJ1-4	TRBV18	TRBD1	TGTGCCAGCTCAGGGACAGCAACTAATGAAAAACTGTTTTTT	CASSGTATNEKLFF
TRBJ1-4	TRBV7-2	.	TGTGCCAGCAGCCCACAAGTTGCAACTAATGAAAAACTGTTTTTT	CASSPQVATNEKLFF
TRBJ2-2	TRBV9	.	TGTGCCAGCAGCCTTTCGGGCACTAGGTCCGGGGAGCTGTTTTTT	CASSLSGTRSGELFF
TRBJ2-5	TRBV6-5	TRBD2	TGTGCCAGCAGTTACGTCGGGGGGGAGACCCAGTACTTC	CASSYVGGETQYF